This T cell receptor beta chain was profiled in a study of shared T cell receptors in the human thymus. Germline V CDR1 and CDR2: SGHTA, FQGNSA. The CDR3 spans 17 residues. The germline V and J ends were trimmed by 1 base and 5 bases, with 18 bases remaining between them. TCRdb's table, derived via immunoSEQ multiplex PCR, lists solely in-frame clones and lacks some. The repertoire consists of 700,000 or so clones, with over 75% occurring once and the leading ten covering roughly 0.01%. The data also belong to a second study, concerning human thymus T cells. This second study says: The study used thymus tissue resected during corrective heart surgery. Both thymic and peripheral blood repertoires showed apparently biased V and J usage.

This clonotype was obtained from a girl less than two years old with a congenital heart defect. The material sequenced was thymocytes. The chain is built from TRBV7-2 and TRBJ1-5; D gene ambiguous. CDR3 coding DNA: TGTGCCAGCAGCTTAGGAGTCCCGCCCGAGTGCCATCAGCCCCAGCATTTT. Translating it yields CASSLGVPPECHQPQHF.